This T cell receptor (beta chain) was sequenced in a study of cytomegalovirus exposure and HLA in healthy donors (dated 2017 in TCRdb). About the full investigation: According to an earlier analysis of around 600 of the donors, about 179 million T cells yielded some 120 million unique TCR beta sequences and less than 300 Gb of sequence data. The study aimed to test whether signatures of past pathogen exposure could be identified by cataloging public T cell receptors. In addition to the first cohort of 666 subjects, a separate validation cohort of approximately 130 different subjects was used. The study combined high-throughput TCR immunosequencing, statistical association of individual TCRs with disease status, and machine learning to predict cytomegalovirus infection status. Roughly 5 DR-DQ haplotypes were handled as single units for association and clustering, since linkage in the cohort was strong. A later analysis re-analyzed previously published TCR beta repertoires from approximately 670 donors and added high-resolution HLA genotyping to study TCR occurrence patterns. An earlier analysis of about 620 of the donors applied high-throughput TCR beta sequencing to assess whether each TCR beta V gene segment acted as functional or pseudogenic. Using immunosequencing, the study profiled T cell repertoires from 666 subjects and related those repertoires to cytomegalovirus serostatus. A later genetic analysis used genome-wide SNP genotypes for about 65% of the 666 donors, treating that subset as a discovery cohort. Among some 400 genotyped donors of the cohort, an average of around 250,000 unique TCR beta nucleotide sequences was sequenced per donor, of which approximately 19% were non-productive. The number of donors typed differed by locus, with 629-630 for A, B, C, DRB1 and DQB1, roughly 520 for DQA1, 606 for DPA1, and around 460 for DPB1. Of the 300 to 500 genotyped donors, roughly 80% were placed in the genetic ancestry cluster associated with self-reported Caucasian donors. Alongside the repertoire data, information on donor age, sex, ethnicity and CMV serostatus was compiled. The later analysis used no new phenotypic data to find candidate immune exposures, relying instead on TCR beta sequences and their occurrence across donors. Class I and class II HLA loci were covered by the typing at four-digit resolution. Roughly 300 gigabases of sequencing data and 75 million to 85 million unique TCR sequences made up an early release that covered 640 HLA-typed donors. All discovery cohort repertoires had been generated on a single sequencing platform. Broader findings and caveats from the paper: Specific HLA alleles were associated with some 15,000 TCR beta sequences at a false discovery rate of 0.05 in a later analysis. A further reported finding was that TCR beta sequences accurately predicted the HLA-A and HLA-B alleles for most subjects in the first cohort. For the cohort, immune exposure information was limited to CMV serostatus. Most TCR sequences were seen in very few donors, while some public TCRs were found in many individuals. A cluster of highly shared sequence variants was judged likely to represent a technical artifact of the sequencing pipeline. The classifier was reported to diagnose cytomegalovirus status with high specificity and sensitivity in both the original cohort and the validation cohort. A later analysis found that TCR association rates varied across HLA loci, with DRB1 alleles showing the most associated TCRs and HLA-C alleles the fewest. In an earlier analysis of fewer than 750 of the donors, most TCR beta V segments were observed in productive rearrangements about 87% or about 30% of the time, broadly matching IMGT annotations. When HLA alleles, especially DR and DQ, strongly co-occurred, TCR associations were difficult to assign to individual alleles. HLA typing was unavailable for some donors at each locus, so association tests used only the typed subset. Correlated functional status among segregating V segments might reflect linkage disequilibrium, but an unknown experimental factor could not be ruled out. A few of the identified cytomegalovirus-associated TCR beta chains were confirmed in vitro to be specific for cytomegalovirus antigens. A later analysis found that most CMV-associated TCR beta chains appeared HLA-restricted, with HLA associations seemingly driven largely by CMV exposure. In a later analysis, HLA-associated TCR beta chains were found to be more clonally expanded and to have lower generation probabilities than equally common non-associated chains. The study listed 164 TCR beta chains as associated with cytomegalovirus. The 87-base-pair reads could not distinguish some IMGT-functional V segments, including TRBV6-2 and TRBV6-3, so those segments were excluded. Because counts were too low, 15 to 20 rarely observed V segments, including chromosome 9 orphons, were left out of the earlier analysis of about 500 of the donors. Roughly uniform sequencing depth across donors was assumed in presence/absence analyses, although this assumption may not hold. Several of the top co-occurrence clusters appeared to be linked to parvovirus B19, influenza, CMV and Epstein-Barr virus, according to a later analysis. An association between a missense DCLRE1C variant and V-gene and J-gene trimming of TCR beta chains was found in a later genetic analysis and replicated in an independent cohort. The authors suggested that the approach could potentially be extended to other disease states and immunological phenotypes. Only TCR beta chains were sequenced in this cohort, and the absence of alpha or paired-chain data limited detectable features. A later genetic analysis reported fewer N-insertions in productive TCRs among donors in an Asian-associated ancestry cluster than the roughly 670-donor mean.

Notes on this clone: Its antigen remains undetermined. One base away there is no much larger clone; base qualities are not given.

The library was obtained by the immunoSEQ multiplex PCR assay. For the multiplex PCR, a mixture combining 60 forward primers for TCR Vbeta segments and 13 reverse primers for TCR Jbeta segments was used. A multiplex PCR assay on genomic DNA amplified the CDR3 region of rearranged TCR beta genes. Amplified TCR beta libraries were sequenced as 87-base-pair reads on the Illumina HiSeq System. Concerning the study's data processing: In a later analysis, approximately 74 million unique TCR beta chains were counted across the 690 or so repertoires, and approximately 11 million of these chains were shared by at least two donors. To remove PCR and sequencing errors, raw reads were error-corrected and collapsed into unique sequences using a nearest-neighbor algorithm that merged closely related sequences. To assign V, D and J gene segments, CDR3 sequences were aligned to IMGT reference sequences. For a sequence to be retained, a match of at least six nucleotides to both a V gene segment and a J gene segment was required. Rearrangements were called productive when the CDR3 lacked stop codons and stayed in frame with V and J; all others were non-productive. CDR3 was defined according to IMGT convention as the region running from the second conserved V-encoded cysteine to the conserved J-encoded phenylalanine. The earlier analysis of 500 to 750 of the donors excluded any sequence lacking an unambiguous match to a single V gene segment. An earlier analysis of 550 to 650 of the donors classified V segments as functional when productive rearrangements were above 56.7% and as segregating when the standard deviation between donors was above 5%. To diagnose cytomegalovirus status from the catalog of TCR beta chain sequences, a statistical classification framework was built. In a later analysis, V and J genes were assigned by comparing TCR nucleotide sequences against IMGT/GENE-DB human TR gene sequences. The TCRdist pipeline was used in a later analysis to assign CDR3 sequences and most-parsimonious VDJ recombination scenarios. In a later analysis, every TCR beta chain was defined by the combination of its CDR3 amino acid sequence and its V-gene family, and reads without a unique V-gene family were dropped. In a later analysis, approximately 640 highly shared, low-generation-probability nucleotide sequences were removed to address suspected cross-contamination and a sequencing artifact. In a later analysis, a clonal expansion index was calculated for each public chain from normalized within-repertoire ranks of inferred template counts. In a later analysis, generation probabilities were computed using a VDJ recombination model fitted to out-of-frame rearrangements, and the results were checked against IGoR. Hypergeometric tests were used in a later analysis to score TCR-TCR, TCR-HLA and TCR-CMV co-occurrence, with a repertoire-size bias correction applied to the TCR pairs. False discovery rates were estimated in a later analysis by permuting HLA or CMV assignments 20 times. In a later analysis, co-occurring TCRs were grouped using DBSCAN, and TCRdist sequence similarity was added for clustering within HLA-allele-positive subsets. Co-occurrence clustering excluded repertoires with fewer than 30,000 or more than 120,000 public chains, plus five with anomalous nucleotide sharing. Drawn from immuneACCESS, this table holds only the in-frame rearrangements with V and J called that TCRdb kept. Clones are partly lost; checked studies trace under half to an unresolved V gene and leave the rest unexplained. From that table come the V and J calls and clone size; the DNA was used to work out D and trimming. Counted in this sample were roughly 140,000 clones; approximately 80% of them appeared once. Jointly, the top ten make up 4.5% to 6% of the sample.

Looking up the germline V gene yields CDR1 MGHRA and CDR2 YSYEKL. The V and J ends are trimmed by 0 bases and 9 bases, leaving 15 bases between them. Counted from cysteine to phenylalanine, this CDR3 has 15 amino acids. The kept DNA is CDR3 alone, 45 bases in frame from the first base. The cohort consisted of 650 to 850 healthy bone marrow donors. At the time of sampling, all cohort members were nominally healthy, though unrecorded immune exposures were likely present. The donor was CMV seronegative and belonged to the group of 380 or so seronegative cohort members. A peripheral blood sample was collected from each donor, and TCR beta sequencing was performed on peripheral blood mononuclear cells. Genomic DNA extraction from the blood cell samples was performed with the Qiagen DNeasy Blood Extraction Kit.

The chain couples TRBV4-1 to TRBJ1-5, and the D gene may be TRBD1, 5 bases matching. The sequence derives from a woman between 45 and 65 years old in good health and CMV-seronegative. Source material: PBMCs. The bases are TGCGCCAGCAGCCAAGACAGGGCGCCGGGAGGGCCCCAGCATTTT. Protein translation: CASSQDRAPGGPQHF.